These 5 T cell receptor beta chains were sequenced from one sample in a study of blood T cell repertoires in COVID-19. TCRdb keeps only in-frame clones here, not all; method: immunoSEQ multiplex PCR. The sample records roughly 290,000 clones, around 89% being singletons. Specimen: peripheral blood. The receptors stem from a man aged 25-45 years with acute or convalescent COVID-19.

The CDR3 is CASRPNLNTEAFF. In nucleotides, the CDR3 is TGTGCCAGCAGGCCCAACTTGAACACTGAAGCTTTCTTT. This chain connects TRBV6-5 to TRBJ1-1; D remains unclear. The CDR3 is 13 residues long. V dropped 6 bases and J dropped 0 bases, with 8 bases sitting between them. Germline V gene sequence: CDR1 MNHEY, CDR2 SVGAGI.

In regard to this clone: A junction end diverges from the germline sequence, so it may reflect a read error. The gene calls are TRBV7-2 and TRBJ2-3; 10 bases line up with TRBD2. The CDR3 is 15 residues long. Germline V gives CDR1 SGHTA, CDR2 FQGNSA. The CDR3 DNA reads TGTGCCAGCAGCCTAGCGGGAGTTCCCACAGATACGCAGTATTTT. Translated: CASSLAGVPTDTQYF.

The chain's CDR3 is CASRSRAEAFF. In DNA, the CDR3 is TGTGCCAGCAGGTCCAGGGCCGAAGCTTTCTTT. The chain carries TRBV12-3 or TRBV12-4 and TRBJ1-1, with D tentatively TRBD1 (5 bases). The CDR3 extends over 11 amino acids. V lost 6 bases to trimming and J lost 8 bases, with 10 bases between them.

The chain is built from TRBV6-6 and TRBJ1-4; 11 bases match TRBD1. With 5 bases clipped from V and 1 base from J, the junction kept 6 bases outside the gene matches. Per germline, CDR1 MNHNY and CDR2 SVGAGI (reference sequence). The CDR3 length is 17 residues. CDR3 in DNA: TGTGCCAGCAGTCCCCAGGACAGGGGGCTAACTAATGAAAAACTGTTTTTT. Its translation: CASSPQDRGLTNEKLFF.

The chain links TRBV11-2 to TRBJ2-2; unclear D gene. The CDR3 has 15 residues. Germline CDR1 SGHAT, CDR2 FQNNGV. Deletions cut 5 bases from V and 0 bases from J, with 10 bases between. CDR3 region: CASSQRLTNTGELFF. The CDR3 bases are TGTGCCAGCAGCCAGAGACTTACGAACACCGGGGAGCTGTTTTTT.